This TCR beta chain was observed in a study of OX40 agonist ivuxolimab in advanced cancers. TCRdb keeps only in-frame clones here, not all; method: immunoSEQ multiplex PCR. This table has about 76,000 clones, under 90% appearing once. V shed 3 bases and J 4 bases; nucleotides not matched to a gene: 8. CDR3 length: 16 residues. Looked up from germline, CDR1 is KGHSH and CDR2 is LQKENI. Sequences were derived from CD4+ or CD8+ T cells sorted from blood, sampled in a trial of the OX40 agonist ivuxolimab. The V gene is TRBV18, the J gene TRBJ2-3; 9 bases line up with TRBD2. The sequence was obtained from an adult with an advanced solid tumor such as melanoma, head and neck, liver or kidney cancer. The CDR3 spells CASSPVRGGLSDTQYF. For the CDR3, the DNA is TGTGCCAGCTCACCCGTGCGGGGGGGCCTATCAGATACGCAGTATTTT.